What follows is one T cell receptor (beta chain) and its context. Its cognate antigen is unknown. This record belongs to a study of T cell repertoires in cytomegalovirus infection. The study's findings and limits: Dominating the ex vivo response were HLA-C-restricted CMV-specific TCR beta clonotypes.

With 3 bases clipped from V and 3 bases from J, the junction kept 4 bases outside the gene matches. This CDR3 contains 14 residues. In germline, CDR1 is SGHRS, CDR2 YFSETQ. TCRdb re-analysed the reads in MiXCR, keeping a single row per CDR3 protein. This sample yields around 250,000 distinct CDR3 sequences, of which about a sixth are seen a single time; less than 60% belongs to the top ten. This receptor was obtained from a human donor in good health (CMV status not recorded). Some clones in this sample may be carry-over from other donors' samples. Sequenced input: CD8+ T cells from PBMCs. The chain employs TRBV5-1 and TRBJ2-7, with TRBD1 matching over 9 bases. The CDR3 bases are TGCGCCAGCAGCTGGAGACAGGGGGACTACGAGCAGTACTTC. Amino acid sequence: CASSWRQGDYEQYF. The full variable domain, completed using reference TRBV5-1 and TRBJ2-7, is KAGVTQTPRYLIKTRGQQVTLSCSPISGHRSVSWYQQTPGQGLQFLFEYFSETQRNKGNFPGRFSGRQFSNSRSEMNVSTLELGDSALYLCASSWRQGDYEQYFGPGTRLTVT.